This TCR beta chain was sequenced in a study of untreated major depressive disorder. All participants were of European descent. The data were produced by immunoSEQ multiplex PCR, yet TCRdb's version contains in-frame clones alone and is incomplete. The profile shows approximately 13,000 clones, roughly 91% of them singletons. This clone has just a few counts. Its antigen is not known. The study, taken as a whole, reports: Compared with controls, depressed patients showed more TRBV05-01 (Vbeta 5.1) usage in CD4+ T cells. In every subject, the five largest TRBV05-01 clones were private.

Germline V gene sequence: CDR1 SNHLY, CDR2 FYNNEI. Trimming took 4 bases from V and 0 from J, leaving 7 bases between them. The CDR3 runs 14 residues. The source is a young man with major depressive disorder. This chain joins TRBV2 and TRBJ1-5; no clear D. The sample was CD4+ T cells from PBMCs. Here the CDR3 DNA reads TGTGCCAGCAGTGCCCTGTATAGCAATCAGCCCCAGCATTTT. Its protein product is CASSALYSNQPQHF.